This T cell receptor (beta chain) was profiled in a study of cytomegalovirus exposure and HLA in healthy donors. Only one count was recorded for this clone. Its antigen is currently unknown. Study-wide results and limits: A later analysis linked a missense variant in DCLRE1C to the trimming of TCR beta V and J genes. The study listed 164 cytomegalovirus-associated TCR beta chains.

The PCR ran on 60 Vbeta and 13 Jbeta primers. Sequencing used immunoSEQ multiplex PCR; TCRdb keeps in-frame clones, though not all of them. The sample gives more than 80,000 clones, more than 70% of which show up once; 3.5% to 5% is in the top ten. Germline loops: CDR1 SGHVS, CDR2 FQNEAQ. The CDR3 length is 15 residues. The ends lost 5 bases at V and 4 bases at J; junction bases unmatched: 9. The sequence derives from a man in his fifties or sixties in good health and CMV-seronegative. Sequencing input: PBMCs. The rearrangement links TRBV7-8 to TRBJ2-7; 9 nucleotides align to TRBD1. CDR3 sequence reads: CASSLYPTGGYEQYF. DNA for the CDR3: TGTGCCAGCAGCCTCTACCCGACAGGGGGGTACGAGCAGTACTTC.